The T cell receptor (beta chain) under discussion was sequenced for a study of T cells after yellow fever vaccination. The ends were cut back, 6 bases at V and 7 bases at J, with 13 bases in the middle. Germline CDR1 SGHAT, CDR2 FQNNGV. The CDR3 has 13 amino acids. The study, taken as a whole, reports: The secondary T-cell response peaked on day 5, not day 15, but was weaker.

This clonotype was seen a handful of times. Antigen: not known. TCRdb used MiXCR to reprocess the 5' RACE reads, holding one entry per CDR3 protein. The sample consists of 200,000 to 250,000 distinct CDR3 sequences, about 7% of them appearing once. The chain is built from TRBV11-2 and TRBJ2-1; D call uncertain. The receptor's source is a man in his thirties or forties who received the YFV17D yellow fever vaccine. Material: CD4+ T cells sorted from PBMCs, obtained 15 days after the yellow fever booster vaccination. The CDR3 region is CASRKSSGNEQFF. The DNA for the CDR3 is TGTGCCAGCAGAAAAAGCTCAGGAAATGAGCAGTTCTTC.